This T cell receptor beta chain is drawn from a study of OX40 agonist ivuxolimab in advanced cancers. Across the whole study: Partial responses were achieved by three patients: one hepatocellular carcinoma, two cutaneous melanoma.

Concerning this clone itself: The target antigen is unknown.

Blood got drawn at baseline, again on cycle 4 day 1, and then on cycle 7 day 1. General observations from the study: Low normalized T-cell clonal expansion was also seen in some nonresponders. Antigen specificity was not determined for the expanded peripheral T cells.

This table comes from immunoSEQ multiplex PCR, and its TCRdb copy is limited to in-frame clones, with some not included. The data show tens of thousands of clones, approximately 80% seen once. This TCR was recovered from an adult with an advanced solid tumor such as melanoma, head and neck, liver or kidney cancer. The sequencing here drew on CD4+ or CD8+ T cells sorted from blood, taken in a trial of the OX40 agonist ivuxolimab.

CDR3 coding DNA: TGCGCCAGCAGCTTGGAGGGGACAGGGGGTGCAGATACGCAGTATTTT. It specifies CASSLEGTGGADTQYF. V and J are TRBV5-1 and TRBJ2-3; 11 nucleotides agree with TRBD1. This CDR3 has 16 amino acids. Germline V gene data show CDR1 as SGHRS and CDR2 as YFSETQ. J lost 4 bases, V lost 0 bases, and 4 bases had no gene match. The variable domain in full, completed from reference TRBV5-1 and TRBJ2-3, reads KAGVTQTPRYLIKTRGQQVTLSCSPISGHRSVSWYQQTPGQGLQFLFEYFSETQRNKGNFPGRFSGRQFSNSRSEMNVSTLELGDSALYLCASSLEGTGGADTQYFGPGTRLTVL.